The 18 T cell receptor beta chains in this list originate from one sample, sequenced in a study of T cell responses to AZD1222 COVID-19 vaccine. Assay used: immunoSEQ multiplex PCR; TCRdb lists only in-frame clones, some missing. The sample lists about 180,000 clones; roughly 91% were seen once. The specimen was peripheral blood, collected 28 days after the second AZD1222 dose. The receptors derive from an adult who received the AZD1222 COVID-19 vaccine.

Worth noting for this clone: Compared with germline, one end of the junction differs, possibly owing to a read error. The chain recombines TRBV30 with TRBJ2-5; perhaps TRBD2 as D (6 bases). CDR1 is GTSNPN and CDR2 is SVGIG in the germline V gene (reference sequence). The CDR3 sequence is 14 residues long. The CDR3 region has the DNA TGTGCCTGGAGTGTACAGAGCGGGCAAGGGACCCAGTACTTC. Protein product: CAWSVQSGQGTQYF. Based on the CDR3 plus reference TRBV30 and TRBJ2-5, the full variable domain is SQTIHQWPATLVQPVGSPLSLECTVEGTSNPNLYWYRQAAGRGLQLLFYSVGIGQISSEVPQNLSASRPQDRQFILSSKKLLLSDSGFYLCAWSVQSGQGTQYFGPGTRLLVL.

This rearrangement joins TRBV7-2 to TRBJ1-3; D might be TRBD1 (5 bases). V dropped 5 bases and J dropped 4 bases, with 12 bases sitting between them. The CDR3 runs 14 residues. Germline assignment: CDR1 SGHTA and CDR2 FQGNSA. CDR3 region: CASSAQVGGNTIYF. DNA for the CDR3: TGTGCCAGCAGCGCACAGGTGGGGGGAAACACCATATATTTT.

The table lists this clone with a few counts. The CDR3 region is CASSSWGGDGQPQHF. The CDR3 DNA is TGTGCCAGCAGCTCCTGGGGGGGCGATGGGCAGCCCCAGCATTTT. V usage is TRBV28 and J usage is TRBJ1-5, with D perhaps matching TRBD1 (6 bases). The germline gives CDR1 MDHEN, CDR2 SYDVKM. The ends were cut back, 6 bases at V and 7 bases at J, with 19 bases in the middle. The CDR3 has 15 amino acids.

A single count supports this clone. The gene calls are TRBV7-3 and TRBJ2-2; weak D call: TRBD1 (5 bases). Germline CDR1 and CDR2: SGHTA and FQGTGA. This CDR3 comprises 15 residues. V was cut by 2 bases and J by 2 bases, with 9 bases left in between. The CDR3 DNA is TGTGCCAGCAGCTTAGTGACAGCAAACACCGGGGAGCTGTTTTTT. It codes for CASSLVTANTGELFF.

The chain couples TRBV4-1 to TRBJ2-3, with 7 bases aligning to TRBD2. The CDR3 sequence is 13 residues long. The V segment lost 3 bases and the J segment 9 bases; nucleotides outside the gene matches: 6. In germline, CDR1 is MGHRA, CDR2 YSYEKL. This chain's CDR3 is CASSQGLMVTQYF. The CDR3 DNA reads TGCGCCAGCAGCCAGGGACTAATGGTAACGCAGTATTTT.

The V gene is TRBV5-1, the J gene TRBJ2-1, with TRBD2 matching over 16 bases. After removal of 4 bases from V and 0 bases from J, the junction contained 7 bases not matched to a gene. This CDR3 is built from 19 residues. Germline CDR1 SGHRS, CDR2 YFSETQ. CDR3 loop: CASSRSGTSGRASYNEQFF. DNA for the CDR3: TGCGCCAGCAGCCGATCCGGGACTAGCGGGAGGGCCTCCTACAATGAGCAGTTCTTC.

J is TRBJ2-1 and V is TRBV5-4; no clear D gene. The CDR3 is made up of 15 amino acids. V was shortened by 3 bases and J by 0 bases, with 10 bases between the two germline ends. Per the germline V gene, CDR1 is SGHNT and CDR2 is YYREEE (reference sequence). The CDR3 here is CASSSAPGSYNEQFF. The DNA for the CDR3 is TGTGCCAGCAGCTCTGCGCCGGGCTCCTACAATGAGCAGTTCTTC.

This chain uses TRBV7-3 with TRBJ2-3; possible D gene TRBD2, 5 bases. With 8 bases removed from V and 2 bases from J, the gap between germline ends came to 14 bases. This CDR3 is built from 14 residues. Germline V gene sequence: CDR1 SGHTA, CDR2 FQGTGA. The CDR3 coding sequence is TGTGCCAGCGGACTCCTTCTAATCACAGATACGCAGTATTTT. Translation gives CASGLLLITDTQYF.

This CDR3 reads CASSYPSASGISYNEQFF. CDR3 sequence (DNA): TGTGCCAGCAGTTACCCATCGGCTAGCGGGATTTCCTACAATGAGCAGTTCTTC. V gene TRBV6-2 or TRBV6-3 combines with J gene TRBJ2-1; TRBD2 agrees at 9 bases. CDR1 and CDR2 (germline): MNHEY, SVGEGT. CDR3 length: 18 amino acids. The trim removed 2 bases at V and 1 base at J, leaving 9 bases unmatched.

The sample holds one count of this clone. The chain couples TRBV5-1 to TRBJ1-4; D is uncertain. The V end lost 3 bases, the J end lost 0 bases, and 9 bases lay between the germline ends. Germline V gene sequence: CDR1 SGHRS, CDR2 YFSETQ. The CDR3 totals 15 residues. The CDR3 region has the DNA TGCGCCAGCAGCTACTCTGGGGCAACTAATGAAAAACTGTTTTTT. Its translation is CASSYSGATNEKLFF.

The chain employs TRBV7-2 and TRBJ1-5; D is unresolved. Germline CDR1 is SGHTA and CDR2 is FQGNSA. The CDR3 covers 16 residues. Between the trimmed V and J ends, which lost 5 bases and 1 base, there was a span of 15 bases. In nucleotides, the CDR3 is TGTGCCAGCAGCCCCCCGGGGTTCGTAAGCAATCAGCCCCAGCATTTT. This sequence encodes CASSPPGFVSNQPQHF.

This chain links TRBV9 with TRBJ2-7; 7 bases line up with TRBD1. With 5 bases clipped from V and 6 bases from J, the junction kept 17 bases outside the gene matches. The germline V gene encodes CDR1 SGDLS and CDR2 YYNGEE. The CDR3 runs to 16 residues. The CDR3 coding sequence is TGTGCCAGCAGGATCAAGACAGGGTTGGCCCTCGCCGAGCAGTACTTC. Translating it yields CASRIKTGLALAEQYF.

Of note for this clone: Different DNA sequences within this sample yield the same CDR3. V gene TRBV19 combines with J gene TRBJ1-5, with a weak D call TRBD1 (5 bases). The V end was cut by 3 bases, the J end by 7 bases, with 7 bases between. The germline V gene has CDR1 LNHDA and CDR2 SQIVND (reference sequence). This CDR3 has 12 residues. DNA for the CDR3: TGTGCCAGTAGTATCGGGGGGCAGCCCCAGCATTTT. Translation: CASSIGGQPQHF.

This sequence joins TRBV5-1 and TRBJ2-1, with D perhaps assigned TRBD1 or TRBD2 (5 bases each). Germline CDR1 SGHRS, CDR2 YFSETQ. The CDR3 contains 13 residues. V dropped 7 bases and J dropped 6 bases, with 14 bases sitting between them. The CDR3 sequence: CASRQGAGNEQFF. CDR3 nucleotides: TGCGCCAGCCGACAAGGGGCGGGCAATGAGCAGTTCTTC.

The chain couples TRBV5-1 to TRBJ2-7, with unresolved D. Per the germline V gene, CDR1 is SGHRS and CDR2 is YFSETQ. This CDR3 is built from 12 residues. V lost 4 bases, J lost 4 bases, and 9 bases lay in between. CDR3 region: CASSPPGYEQYF. For the CDR3, the DNA is TGCGCCAGCAGCCCCCCGGGTTACGAGCAGTACTTC.

The chain combines TRBV6-5 with TRBJ2-7; D uncertain. There are 14 residues in the CDR3. The ends were cut back, 6 bases at V and 3 bases at J, with 15 bases in the middle. The germline gives CDR1 MNHEY, CDR2 SVGAGI. CDR3: CASRVRALGYEQYF. CDR3 DNA: TGTGCCAGCAGGGTTAGGGCCCTGGGCTACGAGCAGTACTTC.

This clone came up a few times. For the CDR3, the DNA is TGTGCCAGCAGCCACGGGGGCTTGGCTGAATACGAGCAGTACTTC. Translated: CASSHGGLAEYEQYF. This sequence joins TRBV21-1 and TRBJ2-7. TRBV21-1 is a pseudogene. There are 15 residues in the CDR3.

This sequence joins TRBV6-5 and TRBJ1-5; 7 bases agree with TRBD1. Germline V lookup: CDR1 MNHEY, CDR2 SVGAGI. CDR3 length equals 15 residues. V was pared by 6 bases and J by 6 bases, with 11 bases of the junction left unmatched. The CDR3 region is CASSPVDREAQPQHF. The DNA for the CDR3 is TGTGCCAGCAGCCCAGTCGACAGGGAGGCTCAGCCCCAGCATTTT.